This T cell receptor beta chain was captured in a study of patients and donors after allogeneic stem cell transplantation (dated by TCRdb to 2019 to 2021). This clonotype was observed a few times. Its antigen is still unknown. Qualities for individual bases were not recorded, and no much larger clone is one base off. The CDR3, from cysteine to phenylalanine, totals 13 residues. CDR3 DNA is the only sequence kept; it has 39 bases, read in frame from the first base. Relative to germline, V is 6 bases shorter and J is 14 bases shorter, with 17 bases between their ends. CDR1 is given as MNHEY and CDR2 as SVGAGI, both from the germline V gene. Library construction relied on RT-PCR. Instrument used: NextSeq 550. TCRdb reworked the public reads: Q25 trimming with fastp, MiXCR clone assembly, productive beta chains retained. Rows are combined by CDR3 protein, so each entry shows the most common genes and DNA. In all, the sample holds some 40,000 distinct CDR3 sequences, and 30% to 40% of those were seen once. The biggest ten clones account for 72% of the sample.

The rearranged segments are TRBV6-5 and TRBJ1-6; matching of 5 bases hints at TRBD1 as the D gene. This receptor was taken from a human donor who was either an allogeneic HSCT recipient or a stem cell or donor lymphocyte infusion donor (not recorded which). It is not recorded whose cells these are; they may come from a transplant donor. Input material: blood, either unsorted or a sorted T cell fraction (not recorded which). The DNA reads TGTGCCAGCAGGTCAACCACGACAGAAGCCCTCCACTTT. This gives the protein CASRSTTTEALHF.